This entry features one T cell receptor (beta chain) sequence. Its antigen is undetermined. In the PCR, 60 Vbeta and 13 Jbeta primers were used. Repertoires were generated with immunoSEQ multiplex PCR, while TCRdb's copy carries only in-frame clones and drops some. The data hold around 21,000 clones, with around 77% observed a single time. These data belong to a study of cytomegalovirus exposure and HLA in healthy donors. Study-level findings and limits: An analysis that was carried out later associated some 17,000 TCR beta sequences with HLA alleles at 0.05 false discovery rate. For most TCR sequences rarity was the rule, although some public TCRs occurred in many donors.

The CDR3 has 14 residues. The germline gives CDR1 LGHNA, CDR2 YNFKEQ. V was trimmed by 0 bases and J by 3 bases, leaving 9 bases between them. This chain connects TRBV4-2 to TRBJ2-7, with D tentatively TRBD2 (5 bases). Sequencing input: PBMCs. The receptor was derived from a man aged 55-75 years in good health and CMV-seronegative. The CDR3 loop is CASSQERVGYEQYF. CDR3 coding DNA: TGTGCCAGCAGCCAAGAGCGGGTCGGCTACGAGCAGTACTTC.